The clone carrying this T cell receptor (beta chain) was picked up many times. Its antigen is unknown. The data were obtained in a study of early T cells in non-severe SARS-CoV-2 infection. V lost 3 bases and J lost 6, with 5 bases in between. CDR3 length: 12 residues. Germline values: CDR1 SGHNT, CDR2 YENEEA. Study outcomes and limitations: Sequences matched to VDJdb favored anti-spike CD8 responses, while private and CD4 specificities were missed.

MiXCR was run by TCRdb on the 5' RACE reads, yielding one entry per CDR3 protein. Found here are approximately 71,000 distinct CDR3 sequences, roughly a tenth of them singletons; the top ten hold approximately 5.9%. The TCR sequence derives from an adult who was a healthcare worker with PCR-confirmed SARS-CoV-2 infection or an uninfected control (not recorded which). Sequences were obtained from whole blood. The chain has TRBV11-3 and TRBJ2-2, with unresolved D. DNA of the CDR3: TGTGCCAGCAGCTTCGGCTCCGGGGAGCTGTTTTTT. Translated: CASSFGSGELFF.